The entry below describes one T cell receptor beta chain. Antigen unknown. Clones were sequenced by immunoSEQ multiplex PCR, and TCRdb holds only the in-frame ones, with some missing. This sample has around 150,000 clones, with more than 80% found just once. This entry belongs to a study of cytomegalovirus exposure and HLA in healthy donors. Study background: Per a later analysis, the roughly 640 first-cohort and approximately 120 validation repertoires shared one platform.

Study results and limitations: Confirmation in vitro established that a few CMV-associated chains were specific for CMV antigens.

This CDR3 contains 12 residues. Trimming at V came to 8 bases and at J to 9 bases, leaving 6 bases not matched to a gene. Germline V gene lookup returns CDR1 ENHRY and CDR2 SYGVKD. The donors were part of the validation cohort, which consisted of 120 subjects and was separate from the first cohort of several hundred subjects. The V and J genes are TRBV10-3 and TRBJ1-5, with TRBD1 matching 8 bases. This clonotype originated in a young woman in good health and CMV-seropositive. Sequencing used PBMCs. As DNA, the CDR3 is TGTGCCATCGGGACAGGTCTTTGGCCCCAGCATTTT. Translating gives CAIGTGLWPQHF.